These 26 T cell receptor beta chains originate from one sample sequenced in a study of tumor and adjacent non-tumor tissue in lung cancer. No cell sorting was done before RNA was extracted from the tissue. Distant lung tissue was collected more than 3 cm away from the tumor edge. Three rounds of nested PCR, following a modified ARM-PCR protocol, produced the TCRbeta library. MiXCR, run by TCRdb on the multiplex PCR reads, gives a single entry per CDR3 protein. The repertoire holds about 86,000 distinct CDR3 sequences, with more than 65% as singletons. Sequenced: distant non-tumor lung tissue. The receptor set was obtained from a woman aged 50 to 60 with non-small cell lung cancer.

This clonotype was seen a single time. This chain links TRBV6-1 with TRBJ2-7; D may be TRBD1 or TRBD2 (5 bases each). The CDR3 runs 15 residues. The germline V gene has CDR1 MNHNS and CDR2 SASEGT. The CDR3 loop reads CVGGSRGEGPYEQYF. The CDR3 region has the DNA TGTGTCGGCGGGTCCCGGGGCGAGGGCCCCTACGAGCAGTACTTC.

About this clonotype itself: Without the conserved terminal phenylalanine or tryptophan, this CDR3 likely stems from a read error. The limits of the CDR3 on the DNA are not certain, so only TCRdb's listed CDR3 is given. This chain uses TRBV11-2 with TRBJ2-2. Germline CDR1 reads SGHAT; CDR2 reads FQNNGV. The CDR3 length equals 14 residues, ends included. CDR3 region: CASSLGRDTGELLY.

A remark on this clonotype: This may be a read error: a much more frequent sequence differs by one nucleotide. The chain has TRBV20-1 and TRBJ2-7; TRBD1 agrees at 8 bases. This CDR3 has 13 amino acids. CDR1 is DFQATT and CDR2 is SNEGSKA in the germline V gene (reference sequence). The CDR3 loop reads CTATRTGSYEQYF. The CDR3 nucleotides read TGCACTGCTACCCGGACAGGGTCCTACGAGCAGTACTTC.

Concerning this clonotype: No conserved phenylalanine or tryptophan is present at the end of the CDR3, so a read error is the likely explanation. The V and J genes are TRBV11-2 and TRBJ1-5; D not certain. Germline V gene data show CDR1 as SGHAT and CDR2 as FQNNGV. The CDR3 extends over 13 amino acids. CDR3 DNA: TGTGCCAACAGCTCCGGAAGCAATCAGCCCCAGCATTCT. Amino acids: CANSSGSNQPQHS.

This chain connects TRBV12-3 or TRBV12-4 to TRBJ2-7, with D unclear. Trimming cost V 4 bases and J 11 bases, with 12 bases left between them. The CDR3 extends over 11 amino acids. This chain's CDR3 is CASSSHYEEYF. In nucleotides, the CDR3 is TGTGCCAGCAGTTCCCACTACGAAGAGTACTTC.

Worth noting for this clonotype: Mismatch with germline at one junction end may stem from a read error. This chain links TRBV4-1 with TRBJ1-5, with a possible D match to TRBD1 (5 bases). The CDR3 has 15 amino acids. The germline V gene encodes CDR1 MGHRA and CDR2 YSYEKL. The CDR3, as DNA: TGCGCCAGCAGACAAGAGGGGCAGGGCAATCGGCCCCAGCACTTT. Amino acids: CASRQEGQGNRPQHF.

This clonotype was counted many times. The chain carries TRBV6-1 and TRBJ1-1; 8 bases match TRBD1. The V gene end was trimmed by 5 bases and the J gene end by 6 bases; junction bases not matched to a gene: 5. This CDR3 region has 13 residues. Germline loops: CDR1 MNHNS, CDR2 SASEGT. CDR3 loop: CASSWTGKAEAFF. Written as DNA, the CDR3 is TGTGCCAGCAGTTGGACAGGGAAGGCTGAAGCTTTCTTT.

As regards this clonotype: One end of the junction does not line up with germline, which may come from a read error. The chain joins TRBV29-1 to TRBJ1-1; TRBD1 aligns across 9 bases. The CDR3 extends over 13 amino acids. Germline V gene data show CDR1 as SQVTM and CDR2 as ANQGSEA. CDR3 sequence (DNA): TGCAGCGTTCACAGGGGGCTCAGCAATGAAGCTCTCTTT. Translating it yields CSVHRGLSNEALF.

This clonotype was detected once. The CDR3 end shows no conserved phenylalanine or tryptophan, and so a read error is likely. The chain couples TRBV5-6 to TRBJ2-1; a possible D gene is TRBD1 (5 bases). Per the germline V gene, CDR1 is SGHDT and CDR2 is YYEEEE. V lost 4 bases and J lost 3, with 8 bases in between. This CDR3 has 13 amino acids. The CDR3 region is CASSTDSYNEQFL. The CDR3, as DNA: TGTGCCAGCAGCACTGACAGCTACAATGAGCAGTTCCTA.

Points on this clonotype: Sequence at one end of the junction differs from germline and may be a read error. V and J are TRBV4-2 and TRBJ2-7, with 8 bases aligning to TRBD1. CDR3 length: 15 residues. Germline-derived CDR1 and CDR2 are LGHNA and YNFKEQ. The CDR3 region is CASSQASQGAYEQYF. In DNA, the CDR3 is TGTGCCAGCAGCCAAGCCTCGCAGGGGGCCTACGAGCAGTATTTC.

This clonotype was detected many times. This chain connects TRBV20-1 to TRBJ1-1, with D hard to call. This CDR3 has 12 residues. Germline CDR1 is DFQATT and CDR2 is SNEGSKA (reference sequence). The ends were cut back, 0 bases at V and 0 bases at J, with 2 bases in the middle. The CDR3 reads CSARDMNTEAFF. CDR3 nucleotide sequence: TGCAGTGCTAGAGATATGAACACTGAAGCTTTCTTT.

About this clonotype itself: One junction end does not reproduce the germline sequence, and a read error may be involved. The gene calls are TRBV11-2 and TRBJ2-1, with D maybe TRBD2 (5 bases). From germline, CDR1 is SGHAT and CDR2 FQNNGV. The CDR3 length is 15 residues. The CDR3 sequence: CASSFDYSGWHEQFF. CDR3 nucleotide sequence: TGTGCTAGCAGCTTTGATTACAGCGGTTGGCATGAGCAGTTCTTC.

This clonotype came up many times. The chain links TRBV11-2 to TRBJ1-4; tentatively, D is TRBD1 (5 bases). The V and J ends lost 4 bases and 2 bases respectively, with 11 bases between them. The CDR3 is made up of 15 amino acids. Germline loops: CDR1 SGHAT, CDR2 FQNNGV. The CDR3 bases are TGTGCCAGCAGCTCCTCGACAGAGACTAATGAAAAACTGTTTTTT. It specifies CASSSSTETNEKLFF.

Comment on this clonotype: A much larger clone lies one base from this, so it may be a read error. CDR3 sequence reads: CSVEGWLADERYF. Written as DNA, the CDR3 is TGCAGCGTTGAAGGGTGGCTAGCGGATGAGCGGTACTTC. This chain joins TRBV29-1 and TRBJ2-7, with TRBD2 matching 7 bases. The V gene's germline CDR1 is SQVTM and CDR2 ANQGSEA. The CDR3 length is 13 residues.

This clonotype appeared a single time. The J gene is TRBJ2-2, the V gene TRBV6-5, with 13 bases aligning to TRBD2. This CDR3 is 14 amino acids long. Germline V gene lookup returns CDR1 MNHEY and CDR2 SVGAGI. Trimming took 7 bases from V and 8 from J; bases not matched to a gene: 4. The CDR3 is CASITSGRAGELFF. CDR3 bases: TGTGCCAGCATAACTAGCGGGAGGGCAGGGGAGCTGTTTTTT.

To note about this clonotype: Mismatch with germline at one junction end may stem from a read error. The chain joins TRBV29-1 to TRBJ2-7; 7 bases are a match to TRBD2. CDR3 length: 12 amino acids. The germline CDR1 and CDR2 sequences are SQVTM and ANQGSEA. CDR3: CSVEGLGREPYF. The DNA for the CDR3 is TGCAGCGTTGAAGGTCTGGGGAGGGAGCCGTACTTC.

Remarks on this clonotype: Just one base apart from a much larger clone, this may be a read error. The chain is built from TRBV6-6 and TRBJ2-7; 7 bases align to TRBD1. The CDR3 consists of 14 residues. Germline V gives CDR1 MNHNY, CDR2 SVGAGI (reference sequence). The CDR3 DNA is TGTGCCGGCAGCCCCAGGGACAGCCCCTACGAGCAGTACTTC. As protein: CAGSPRDSPYEQYF.

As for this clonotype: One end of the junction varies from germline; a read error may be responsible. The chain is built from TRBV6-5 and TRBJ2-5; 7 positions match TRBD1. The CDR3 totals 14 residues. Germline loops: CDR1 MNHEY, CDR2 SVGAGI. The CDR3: CASCRQGYHETQYF. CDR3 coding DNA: TGTGCCAGCTGTAGACAGGGATACCATGAGACCCAGTACTTT.

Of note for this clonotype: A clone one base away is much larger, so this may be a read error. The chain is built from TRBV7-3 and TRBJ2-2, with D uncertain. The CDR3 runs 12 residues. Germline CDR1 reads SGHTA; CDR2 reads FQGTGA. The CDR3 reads CVSSPETGELFF. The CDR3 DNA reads TGTGTCAGCAGCCCCGAGACTGGGGAGCTGTTTTTT.

The CDR3 DNA reads TGCAGCGTTGAAGGTCGGCGGTGGGAGCAGTACTTC. It yields the protein CSVEGRRWEQYF. This chain uses TRBV29-1 with TRBJ2-7, with D uncertain. V dropped 1 base and J dropped 7 bases, with 11 bases sitting between them. The CDR3 covers 12 residues. Per the germline V gene, CDR1 is SQVTM and CDR2 is ANQGSEA.

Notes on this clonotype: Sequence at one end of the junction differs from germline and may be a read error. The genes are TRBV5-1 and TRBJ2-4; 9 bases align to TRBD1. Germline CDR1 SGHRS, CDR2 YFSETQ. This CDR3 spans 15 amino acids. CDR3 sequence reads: CASRFRDREADIQKF. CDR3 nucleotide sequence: TGCGCCAGCAGGTTCCGGGACAGGGAGGCGGACATTCAGAAATTC. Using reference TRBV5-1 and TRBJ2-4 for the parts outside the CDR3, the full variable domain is KAGVTQTPRYLIKTRGQQVTLSCSPISGHRSVSWYQQTPGQGLQFLFEYFSETQRNKGNFPGRFSGRQFSNSRSEMNVSTLELGDSALYLCASRFRDREADIQKFGAGTRLSVL.

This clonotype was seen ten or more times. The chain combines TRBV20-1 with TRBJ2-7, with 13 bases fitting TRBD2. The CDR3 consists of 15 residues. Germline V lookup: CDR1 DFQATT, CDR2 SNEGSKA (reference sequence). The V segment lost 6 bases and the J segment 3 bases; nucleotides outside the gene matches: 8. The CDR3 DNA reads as TGCAGTGCCCATCGGACTAGCGGGAGAGTCTACGAGCAGTACTTC. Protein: CSAHRTSGRVYEQYF.

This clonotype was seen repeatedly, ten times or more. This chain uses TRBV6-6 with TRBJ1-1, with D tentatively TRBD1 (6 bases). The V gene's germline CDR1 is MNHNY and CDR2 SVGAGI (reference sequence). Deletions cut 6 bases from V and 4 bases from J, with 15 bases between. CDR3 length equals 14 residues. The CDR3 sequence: CASSGTGSGTEAFF. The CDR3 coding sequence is TGTGCCAGCAGCGGTACAGGGTCGGGCACTGAAGCTTTCTTT.

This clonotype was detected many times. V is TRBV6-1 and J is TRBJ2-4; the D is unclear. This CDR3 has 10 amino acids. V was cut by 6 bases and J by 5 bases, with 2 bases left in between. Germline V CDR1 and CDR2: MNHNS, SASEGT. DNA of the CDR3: TGTGCCAGCAGACAAAACATTCAGTACTTC. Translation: CASRQNIQYF.

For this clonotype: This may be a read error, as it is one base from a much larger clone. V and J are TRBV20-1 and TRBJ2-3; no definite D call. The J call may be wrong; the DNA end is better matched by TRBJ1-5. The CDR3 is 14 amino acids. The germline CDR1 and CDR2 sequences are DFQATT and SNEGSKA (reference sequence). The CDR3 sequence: CSATPAREADTQHF. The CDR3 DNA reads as TGCAGTGCTACCCCGGCGCGGGAGGCAGATACGCAGCATTTT.

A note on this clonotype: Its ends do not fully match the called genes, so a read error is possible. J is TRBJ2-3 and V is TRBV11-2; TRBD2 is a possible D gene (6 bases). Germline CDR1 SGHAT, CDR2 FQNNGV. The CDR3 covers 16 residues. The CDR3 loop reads CASSIWVLTSTDTQYF. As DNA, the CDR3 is TGTGCCAGCAGCATATGGGTCCTAACTAGCACAGATACGCAATATTTT.